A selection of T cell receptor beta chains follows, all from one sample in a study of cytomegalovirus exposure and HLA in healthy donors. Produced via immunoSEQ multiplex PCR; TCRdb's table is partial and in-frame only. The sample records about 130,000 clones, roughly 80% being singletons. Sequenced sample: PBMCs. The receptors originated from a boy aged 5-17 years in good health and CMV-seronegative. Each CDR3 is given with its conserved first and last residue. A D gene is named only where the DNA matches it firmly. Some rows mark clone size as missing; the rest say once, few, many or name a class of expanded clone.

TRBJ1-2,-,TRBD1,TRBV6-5,TGTGCCAGCAGTCACCGTGACAGGGGCAACTATGGCTACACCTTC,CASSHRDRGNYGYTF
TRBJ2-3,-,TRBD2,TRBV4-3,TGCGCCAGCAGAGACGGGACTAGCGGGAGTTCGCGCACAGATACGCAGTATTTT,CASRDGTSGSSRTDTQYF
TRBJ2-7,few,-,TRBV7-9,TGTGCCAGCAGCTTAGGTTTTACGACTACGTGGGAGCAGTACTTC,CASSLGFTTTWEQYF
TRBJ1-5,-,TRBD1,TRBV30,TGTGCCTGGTCGACAGGGGGCTATCAGCCCCAGCATTTT,CAWSTGGYQPQHF
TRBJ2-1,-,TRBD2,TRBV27,TGTGCCAGCAGTTTCCTAGCGGGAGGCAATGAGCAGTTCTTC,CASSFLAGGNEQFF
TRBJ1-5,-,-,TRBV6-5,TGTGCCAGCAGTTACTCGAACGGGGGCAATCAGCCCCAGCATTTT,CASSYSNGGNQPQHF
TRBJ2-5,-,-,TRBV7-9,TGTGCCAGCAGCTTCCTTTCGGAGGTCGCCCAGTACTTC,CASSFLSEVAQYF
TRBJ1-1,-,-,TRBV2,TGTGCCACCCTACAGGGTGCTGTAGGCACTGAAGCTTTCTTT,CATLQGAVGTEAFF
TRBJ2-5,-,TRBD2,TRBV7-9,TGTGCCAGCAGCGGACTAGCGGGAGGAACCCAGTACTTC,CASSGLAGGTQYF
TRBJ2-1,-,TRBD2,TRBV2,TGTGCCAGCGGTCTAGCGGGAGGAAGGTTGAATGAGCAGTTCTTC,CASGLAGGRLNEQFF
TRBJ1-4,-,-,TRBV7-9,TGTGCCAGCAGCTCAGAAACCTTGCTCTCAGGGGTGACTAATGAAAAACTGTTTTTT,CASSSETLLSGVTNEKLFF
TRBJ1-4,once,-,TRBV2,TGTGCCAGCAGTGAAGAGGGGTTGAGCGAAAAACTGTTTTTT,CASSEEGLSEKLFF
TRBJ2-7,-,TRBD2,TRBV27,TGTGCCAGCCGTACTAGCGCGAGATACGAGCAGTACTTC,CASRTSARYEQYF
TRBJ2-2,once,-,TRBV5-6,TGTGCCAGCAGCTCTACCGCGTCCCGCGGGGAGCTGTTTTTT,CASSSTASRGELFF
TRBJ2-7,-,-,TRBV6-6,TGTGCCAGCAGTTACGGGCTGCCCTACGAGCAGTACTTC,CASSYGLPYEQYF
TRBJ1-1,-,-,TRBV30,TGTGCCTGGAGTGTGCGCAACAGACTGAACACTGAAGCTTTCTTT,CAWSVRNRLNTEAFF
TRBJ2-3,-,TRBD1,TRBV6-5,TGTGCCAGCAGTTACTCCAGCAGGGGGCACGCAGATACGCAGTATTTT,CASSYSSRGHADTQYF
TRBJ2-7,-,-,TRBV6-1,TGTGCCAGCACCTCGGACGGAGGTTGGGTCGAGCAGTACTTC,CASTSDGGWVEQYF
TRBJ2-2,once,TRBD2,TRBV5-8,TGTGCCAGCCCCTTACCTTACTCTAGCGGGCCGTTCACCGGGGAGCTGTTTTTT,CASPLPYSSGPFTGELFF
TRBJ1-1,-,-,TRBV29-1,TGCAGCGTTCGGACAGACATGAACACTGAAGCTTTCTTT,CSVRTDMNTEAFF
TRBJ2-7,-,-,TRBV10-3,TGTGCCATCAGTGTTGGCCCAGCGGGTCTGCACGAGCAGTACTTC,CAISVGPAGLHEQYF
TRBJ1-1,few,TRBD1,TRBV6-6,TGTGCCAGCAGTCCCGGACAGGGTGACACTGAAGCTTTCTTT,CASSPGQGDTEAFF
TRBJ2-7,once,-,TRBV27,TGTGCCAGCAGATACAGGGACTCCTACGAGCAGTACTTC,CASRYRDSYEQYF
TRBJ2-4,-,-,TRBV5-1,TGCGCCAGCAGCTTGGGTACAGGTCAAAACATTCAGTACTTC,CASSLGTGQNIQYF
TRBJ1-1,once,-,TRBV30,TGTGCCTGGAACCAGGGTACGGGCACTGAAGCTTTCTTT,CAWNQGTGTEAFF
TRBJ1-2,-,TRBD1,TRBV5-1,TGCGCCAGCAGCTTGGAGGGACAGGGTTACTATGGCTACACCTTC,CASSLEGQGYYGYTF
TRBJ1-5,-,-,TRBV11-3,TGTGCCAGCAGCTTAGACCCGGGGCAGCCCCAGCATTTT,CASSLDPGQPQHF
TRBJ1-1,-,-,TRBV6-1,TGTGCCACCTCTTCCGGGACTCCAGTGAACACTGAAGCTTTCTTT,CATSSGTPVNTEAFF
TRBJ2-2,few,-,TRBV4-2,TGTGCCAGCAGCCACCTAGGGACAATCACCACCGGGGAGCTGTTTTTT,CASSHLGTITTGELFF
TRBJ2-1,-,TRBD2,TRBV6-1,TGTGCCGGCGGGACTAGCGGGAGAGGGTACAATGAGCAGTTCTTC,CAGGTSGRGYNEQFF
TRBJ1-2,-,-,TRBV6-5,TGTGCCAGCAGATCAGACAGCAACTACTATGGCTACACCTTC,CASRSDSNYYGYTF
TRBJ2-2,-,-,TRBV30,TGTGCCTGGAGTGTATCTGGACCTTCGACCGGGGAACTGTTTTTT,CAWSVSGPSTGELFF
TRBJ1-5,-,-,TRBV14,TGTGCCAGCAGTTTACAGGGTTTGGGTCAGCCCCAGCATTTT,CASSLQGLGQPQHF
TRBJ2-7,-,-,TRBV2,TGTGCCAGCAGTCCGATGGGGGCGGGAGTACACGAGCAGTACTTC,CASSPMGAGVHEQYF
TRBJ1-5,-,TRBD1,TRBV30,TGTGCCTGGAGTGCCTCAGGGGGCAGAGGACAGCCCCAGCATTTT,CAWSASGGRGQPQHF
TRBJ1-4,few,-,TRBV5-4,TGTGCCAGCAGCTTGGGCGGAGCAACTAATGAAAAACTGTTTTTT,CASSLGGATNEKLFF
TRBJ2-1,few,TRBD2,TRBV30,TGTGCCTGGACACCGGGACTAGCGGTTAACAATGAGCAGTTCTTC,CAWTPGLAVNNEQFF
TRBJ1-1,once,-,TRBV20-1,TGCAGTGCCTCTAGGAACACTGAAGCTTTCTTT,CSASRNTEAFF
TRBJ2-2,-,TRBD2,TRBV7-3,TGTGCCAGCGGGAATAGCGGGAATATCGGGGAGCTGTTTTTT,CASGNSGNIGELFF
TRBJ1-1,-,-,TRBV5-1,TGCGCCAGCAGCTCACAGACAGTGATGAACACTGAAGCTTTCTTT,CASSSQTVMNTEAFF
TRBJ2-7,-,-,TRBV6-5,TGTGCCAGCAGGACTGGGGGCGGTTCCTACGAGCAGTACTTC,CASRTGGGSYEQYF
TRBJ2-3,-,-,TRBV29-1,TGCAGCGTGGTCTTAGTAAGCAGGCAGGCAGATACGCAGTATTTT,CSVVLVSRQADTQYF
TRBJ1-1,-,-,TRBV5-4,TGTGCCAGCAGCTTGGGACAGATGAACACTGAAGCTTTCTTT,CASSLGQMNTEAFF
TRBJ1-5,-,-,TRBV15,TGTGCCACCAGCAGTGACAAGGGGAATCAGCCCCAGCATTTT,CATSSDKGNQPQHF
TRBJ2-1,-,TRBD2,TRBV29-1,TGCAGCGTTGGACTAGCGGGACTCAATGAGCAGTTCTTC,CSVGLAGLNEQFF
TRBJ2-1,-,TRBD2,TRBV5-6,TGTGCCAGCAGCTTGACTAGCGGGAGGATCCCGGGAACCTACAATGAGCAGTTCTTC,CASSLTSGRIPGTYNEQFF
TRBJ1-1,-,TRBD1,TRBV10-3,TGTGCCATCAGTGGACAGGGAGGAACTGAAGCTTTCTTT,CAISGQGGTEAFF